Listed below are T cell receptor beta chains from one sample, sequenced in a study of blood T cell repertoires in COVID-19. This table comes from immunoSEQ multiplex PCR, and its TCRdb copy is limited to in-frame clones, with some not included. The sample holds 59,000 or so clones, more than 70% seen once. Sequencing input: peripheral blood. These receptors came from a man aged 55-75 years with acute or convalescent COVID-19. Each CDR3 is given with its conserved first and last residue. The D gene is left open where the match is weak. Rows give clone size only sometimes, using once, few, many, or a class for an expanded clone.

TRBJ1-5 | TRBV7-8 | NA | NA | CASSLGTASNQPQHF | TGTGCCAGCAGCTTAGGGACAGCTAGCAATCAGCCCCAGCATTTT
TRBJ2-2 | TRBV2 | NA | NA | CASVGQARAGGELFF | TGTGCCAGCGTGGGCCAGGCCAGGGCCGGCGGGGAGCTGTTTTTT
TRBJ2-3 | TRBV5-4 | TRBD2 | NA | CASSPSVAGRSRDTQYF | TGTGCCAGCAGCCCGAGCGTAGCGGGGCGGTCCAGGGATACGCAGTATTTT
TRBJ1-1 | TRBV5-1 | NA | NA | CASSLSPQGIVNTEAFF | TGCGCCAGCAGCTTGTCCCCACAGGGAATCGTTAACACTGAAGCTTTCTTT
TRBJ2-7 | TRBV12-3/TRBV12-4 | NA | NA | CASSPGYEQYF | TGTGCCAGCAGTCCCGGTTACGAGCAGTACTTC
TRBJ1-4 | TRBV7-2 | NA | NA | CASSRGPSTNEKLFF | TGTGCCAGCAGCCGCGGGCCCTCAACTAATGAAAAACTGTTTTTT
TRBJ2-1 | TRBV2 | TRBD1 | NA | CASSAARDRVAEQFF | TGTGCCAGCAGTGCCGCCCGGGACAGGGTGGCTGAGCAGTTCTTC
TRBJ2-7 | TRBV10-3 | TRBD1 | NA | CAIRGTGGSYEQYF | TGTGCCATCAGGGGGACAGGGGGCTCCTACGAGCAGTACTTC
TRBJ2-7 | TRBV12-3/TRBV12-4 | TRBD1 | NA | CASSQGTGREQYF | TGTGCCAGCAGTCAAGGGACAGGTCGCGAGCAGTACTTC
TRBJ2-7 | TRBV11-3 | TRBD1 | NA | CASSQTGQGFHEQYF | TGTGCCAGCAGCCAGACAGGACAGGGTTTCCACGAGCAGTACTTC
TRBJ2-5 | TRBV3-1/TRBV3-2 | NA | few | CASSPNPTGRETQYF | TGTGCCAGCAGCCCCAACCCGACAGGTCGAGAGACCCAGTACTTC
TRBJ1-1 | TRBV20-1 | NA | NA | CSAPLNTEAFF | TGCAGTGCTCCCTTGAACACTGAAGCTTTCTTT
TRBJ2-3 | TRBV3-1/TRBV3-2 | NA | NA | CASSWGHGTQYF | TGTGCCAGCAGCTGGGGGCACGGTACGCAGTATTTT
TRBJ1-5 | TRBV6-5 | TRBD1 | NA | CATLQGGNQPQHF | TGTGCCACTTTACAGGGGGGCAATCAGCCCCAGCATTTT
TRBJ2-2 | TRBV4-2 | TRBD2 | once | CASSQAGLAGGRTGELFF | TGTGCCAGCAGCCAAGCCGGACTAGCGGGGGGGCGGACCGGGGAGCTGTTTTTT
TRBJ2-1 | TRBV6-5 | TRBD2 | few | CATLFGLATNEQFF | TGTGCCACTCTCTTCGGACTAGCGACCAATGAGCAGTTCTTC
TRBJ2-5 | TRBV2 | TRBD1 | NA | CASSGQGRRETQYF | TGTGCCAGCAGTGGACAGGGACGACGAGAGACCCAGTACTTC
TRBJ2-7 | TRBV13 | NA | NA | CASRISGSSYEQYF | TGTGCCAGCAGGATATCTGGCAGCTCCTACGAGCAGTACTTC
TRBJ1-1 | TRBV6-6 | NA | NA | CASSPRDKNTEAFF | TGTGCCAGCAGTCCCCGTGACAAGAACACTGAAGCTTTCTTT
TRBJ2-2 | TRBV19 | TRBD1 | NA | CASRPGQITGELFF | TGTGCCAGTAGACCGGGACAGATCACCGGGGAGCTGTTTTTT
TRBJ2-4 | TRBV18 | NA | NA | CASSPRKEGAKNIQYF | TGTGCCAGCTCACCAAGGAAGGAGGGGGCAAAAAACATTCAGTACTTC
TRBJ2-1 | TRBV5-1 | TRBD1 | NA | CARRDRGFF | TGCGCCAGAAGGGACAGGGGGTTCTTC
TRBJ2-5 | TRBV21-1 | NA | NA | CASSSSATGFESDQETQYF | TGTGCCAGCAGCAGTTCGGCGACAGGGTTCGAAAGCGACCAAGAGACCCAGTACTTC
TRBJ1-6 | TRBV30 | NA | NA | CAWSQGFNSPLHF | TGTGCCTGGAGTCAGGGGTTCAATTCACCCCTCCACTTT
TRBJ2-2 | TRBV19 | TRBD1 | NA | CASSRRQGTGGELFF | TGTGCCAGTAGTAGACGACAGGGTACTGGCGGGGAGCTGTTTTTT
TRBJ2-1 | TRBV12-3/TRBV12-4 | TRBD1 | NA | CASSLDQGAIQFF | TGTGCCAGCAGTTTAGACCAGGGGGCGATTCAGTTCTTC
TRBJ2-7 | TRBV7-2 | TRBD2 | NA | CASSSRWTGGEQYF | TGTGCCAGCAGCTCAAGGTGGACCGGGGGGGAGCAGTACTTC
TRBJ1-5 | TRBV29-1 | NA | NA | CSATDSFSNQPQHF | TGCAGCGCCACGGACAGTTTTAGCAATCAGCCCCAGCATTTT
TRBJ2-7 | TRBV3-1/TRBV3-2 | TRBD2 | NA | CASSPTSGGVSYEQYF | TGTGCCAGCAGCCCAACTAGCGGGGGCGTCTCCTACGAGCAGTACTTC
TRBJ2-5 | TRBV6-6 | TRBD2 | NA | CASSSRTSGDVRTQYF | TGTGCCAGCAGTTCTAGGACTAGCGGGGACGTCCGAACCCAGTACTTC
TRBJ1-4 | TRBV27 | NA | NA | CASSYREDEKLFF | TGTGCCAGCAGTTATAGGGAGGATGAAAAACTGTTTTTT
TRBJ2-1 | TRBV7-3 | TRBD1 | NA | CASSPRDRVDKKLYNEQFF | TGTGCCAGCAGCCCCCGGGACAGGGTCGACAAAAAACTCTACAATGAGCAGTTCTTC
TRBJ2-7 | TRBV3-1/TRBV3-2 | NA | NA | CASSSRGGTGNYEQYF | TGTGCCAGCAGCTCCCGGGGGGGGACAGGGAACTACGAGCAGTACTTC
TRBJ2-1 | TRBV19 | NA | NA | CASRRRGEQFF | TGTGCCAGTAGGAGGCGGGGTGAGCAGTTCTTC
TRBJ2-4 | TRBV9 | NA | NA | CASSVGDPAKNIQYF | TGTGCCAGCAGCGTGGGCGATCCTGCCAAAAACATTCAGTACTTC
TRBJ2-1 | TRBV5-6 | NA | NA | CASSLLDRLYNEQFF | TGTGCCAGCAGCTTGCTGGACAGATTGTACAATGAGCAGTTCTTC
TRBJ2-3 | TRBV3-1/TRBV3-2 | NA | NA | CASSHHGSVPSTDTQYF | TGTGCCAGCAGCCACCATGGAAGCGTCCCTAGCACAGATACGCAGTATTTT
TRBJ2-3 | TRBV7-3 | TRBD2 | NA | CASSSSGGASDTQYF | TGTGCCAGCAGCTCGAGCGGGGGGGCCTCAGATACGCAGTATTTT
TRBJ2-3 | TRBV27 | NA | NA | CASSKLAHRGTDTQYF | TGTGCCAGTAGCAAACTAGCTCATCGGGGCACAGATACGCAGTATTTT
TRBJ2-1 | TRBV4-2 | TRBD2 | NA | CASSLRQVRTSGGATYNEQFF | TGTGCCAGCAGCCTCCGCCAAGTCCGGACTAGCGGGGGGGCCACGTACAATGAGCAGTTCTTC
TRBJ2-7 | TRBV7-2 | TRBD1 | NA | CASSFGQATPQYF | TGTGCCAGCAGCTTCGGACAGGCCACTCCGCAGTACTTC
TRBJ2-3 | TRBV4-1 | TRBD2 | NA | CASSQDWASGPTDTQYF | TGCGCCAGCAGCCAAGATTGGGCTAGCGGCCCCACAGATACGCAGTATTTT
TRBJ2-1 | TRBV7-7 | TRBD2 | NA | CASSSSGAGGNEQFF | TGTGCTAGCAGCTCTAGCGGGGCTGGGGGCAATGAGCAGTTCTTC
TRBJ1-5 | TRBV19 | NA | NA | CASSIDRGSNQPQHF | TGTGCCAGTAGTATAGATCGGGGAAGCAATCAGCCCCAGCATTTT
TRBJ2-3 | TRBV19 | NA | NA | CASSMRSVDTQYF | TGTGCCAGTAGTATGAGGAGTGTCGATACGCAGTATTTT
TRBJ2-3 | TRBV7-8 | NA | few | CASRSAGSPDTQYF | TGTGCCAGCAGGAGTGCGGGGTCCCCAGATACGCAGTATTTT
TRBJ1-2 | TRBV3-1/TRBV3-2 | NA | NA | CASSLKRTVAPPGYTF | TGTGCCAGCAGCCTTAAAAGGACAGTCGCCCCTCCTGGCTACACCTTC
TRBJ1-6 | TRBV3-1/TRBV3-2 | NA | NA | CASRLSVDNSPLHF | TGTGCCAGCAGACTGTCCGTGGATAATTCACCCCTCCACTTT
TRBJ1-5 | TRBV2 | NA | NA | CASRGQPIQPQHF | TGTGCCAGCAGAGGACAGCCTATTCAGCCCCAGCATTTT
TRBJ2-5 | TRBV7-6 | NA | NA | CASSLSLSGGSLVETQYF | TGTGCCAGCAGTCTTTCCCTAAGTGGCGGGTCTTTGGTAGAGACCCAGTACTTC
TRBJ2-7 | TRBV6-6 | NA | NA | CASSYPGETEYF | TGTGCCAGCAGTTACCCGGGGGAGACAGAGTACTTC
TRBJ2-5 | TRBV19 | TRBD2 | NA | CASSISRGGVQETQYF | TGTGCCAGTAGTATCTCACGGGGGGGCGTACAAGAGACCCAGTACTTC
TRBJ2-3 | TRBV5-4 | TRBD2 | NA | CASSLGLAGAPRSDTQYF | TGTGCCAGCAGCTTGGGCCTAGCGGGGGCCCCTAGGTCCGATACGCAGTATTTT